The clone carrying this T cell receptor beta chain was seen only once. Its antigen is currently unknown. Germline assignment: CDR1 SGHVS and CDR2 FQNEAQ. The V and J ends lost 6 bases and 2 bases, in that order; junction bases with no gene match: 7. The CDR3 has 14 residues. This entry is derived from a study of T cell responses to AZD1222 COVID-19 vaccine. Findings and limits, study-wide: White British people made up most donors, females outnumbered males, and clonal diversity was possibly underestimated. Baseline testing showed seropositivity in only six AZD1222 recipients.

Sequencing was performed with immunoSEQ multiplex PCR; in TCRdb, only in-frame clones are kept and a portion is missing. The sample consists of 98,000 or so clones, about 86% of them appearing once. The starting material was peripheral blood, obtained on day 0 of AZD1222 vaccination. The J gene is TRBJ2-7, the V gene TRBV7-8; TRBD1 agrees at 7 bases. The source is an adult in good health. The CDR3 DNA is TGTGCCAGCAGTTCACAGGGGCTGCCCTACGAGCAGTACTTC. Encoded protein: CASSSQGLPYEQYF.